The sequence of this T cell receptor (beta chain) was determined in a study of Ad26.COV2.S vaccination and SARS-CoV-2 variants. Assay: immunoSEQ multiplex PCR; the TCRdb copy retains only in-frame clones and omits some. Here the sample spans over 110,000 clones, 86% being singletons. With regard to this clone: Its target is not known.

Notes on the study in general: Researchers cautioned that TCR breadth and depth analyses may have underestimated total T cell responses. Vaccinees displayed broader spike-specific TCR repertoires than placebo recipients. Responses of spike-specific T cells (both CD8+ and CD4+) reportedly showed substantial breadth after vaccination. Vaccine and placebo recipients had similar non-spike TCR breadth.

The CDR3 totals 15 residues. J was trimmed by 7 bases and V by 2 bases; bases with no gene match: 4. Germline loops: CDR1 SGHRS, CDR2 YFSETQ. The chain combines TRBV5-1 with TRBJ2-1; 12 nucleotides line up with TRBD2. The sample here was peripheral blood, taken after recovery from COVID-19. The sequence came from a human donor who had recovered from COVID-19. CDR3 nucleotide sequence: TGCGCCAGCAGCTTCACTAGCGGGGGGCCTAATGAGCAGTTCTTC. Amino acid sequence: CASSFTSGGPNEQFF.